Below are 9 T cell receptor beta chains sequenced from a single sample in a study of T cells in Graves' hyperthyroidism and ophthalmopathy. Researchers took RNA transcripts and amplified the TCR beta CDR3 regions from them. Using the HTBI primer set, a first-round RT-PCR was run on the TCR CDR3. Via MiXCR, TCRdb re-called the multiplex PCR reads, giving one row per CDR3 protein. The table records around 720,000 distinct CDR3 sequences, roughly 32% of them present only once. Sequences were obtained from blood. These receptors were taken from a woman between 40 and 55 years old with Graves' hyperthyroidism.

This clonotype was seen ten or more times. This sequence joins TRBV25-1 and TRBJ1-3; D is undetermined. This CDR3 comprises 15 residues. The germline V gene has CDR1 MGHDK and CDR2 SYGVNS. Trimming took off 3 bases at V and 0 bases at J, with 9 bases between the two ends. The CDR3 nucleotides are TGTGCCAGCAGTGATGGGTCCAACTCTGGAAACACCATATATTTT. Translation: CASSDGSNSGNTIYF.

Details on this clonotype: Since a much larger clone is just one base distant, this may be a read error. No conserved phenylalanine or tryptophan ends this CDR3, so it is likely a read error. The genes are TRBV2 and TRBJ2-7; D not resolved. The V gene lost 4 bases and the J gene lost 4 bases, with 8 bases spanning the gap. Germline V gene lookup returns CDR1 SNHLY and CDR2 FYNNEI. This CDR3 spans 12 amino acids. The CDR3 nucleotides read TGTGCCAGCAGTGGGGATAGTTACGAGCAGTACTAC. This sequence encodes CASSGDSYEQYY.

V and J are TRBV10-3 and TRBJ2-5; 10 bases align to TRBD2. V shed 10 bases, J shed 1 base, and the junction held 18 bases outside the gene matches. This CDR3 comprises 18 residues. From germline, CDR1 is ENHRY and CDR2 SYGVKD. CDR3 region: CASSLQRTSGGGQETQYF. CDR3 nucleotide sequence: TGTGCCAGCAGCCTTCAAAGGACTAGCGGAGGGGGCCAAGAGACCCAGTACTTC.

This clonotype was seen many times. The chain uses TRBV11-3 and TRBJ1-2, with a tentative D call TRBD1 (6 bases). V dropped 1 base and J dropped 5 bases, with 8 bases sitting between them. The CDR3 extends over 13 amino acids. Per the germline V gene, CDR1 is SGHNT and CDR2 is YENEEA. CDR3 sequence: CASSLGTEYGYTF. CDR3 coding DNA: TGTGCCAGCAGCTTAGGGACAGAATATGGCTACACCTTC.

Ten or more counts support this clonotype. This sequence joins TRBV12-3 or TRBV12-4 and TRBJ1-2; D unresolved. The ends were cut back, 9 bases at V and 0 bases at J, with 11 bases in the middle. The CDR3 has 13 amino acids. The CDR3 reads CASSLVANYGYTF. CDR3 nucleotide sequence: TGTGCCAGTTCACTGGTCGCTAACTATGGCTACACCTTC.

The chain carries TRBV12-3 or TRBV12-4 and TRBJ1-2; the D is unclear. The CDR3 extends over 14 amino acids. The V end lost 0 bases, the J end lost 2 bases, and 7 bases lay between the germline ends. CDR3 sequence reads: CASSLAAENYGYTF. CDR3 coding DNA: TGTGCCAGCAGTTTAGCTGCGGAGAACTATGGCTACACCTTC.

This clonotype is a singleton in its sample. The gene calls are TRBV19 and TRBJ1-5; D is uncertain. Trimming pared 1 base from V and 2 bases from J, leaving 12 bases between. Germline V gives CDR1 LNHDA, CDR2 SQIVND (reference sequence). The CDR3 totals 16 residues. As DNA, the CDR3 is TGTGCCAGTAGTATAGGATGGACGGATGGCAATCAGCCCCAGCATTTT. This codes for CASSIGWTDGNQPQHF.

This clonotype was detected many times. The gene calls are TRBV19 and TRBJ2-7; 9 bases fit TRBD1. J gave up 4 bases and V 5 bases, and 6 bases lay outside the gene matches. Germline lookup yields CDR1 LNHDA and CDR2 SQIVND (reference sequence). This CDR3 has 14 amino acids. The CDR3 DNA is TGTGCCAGTAGTGCCGGGACAGGGTGGTACGAGCAGTACTTC. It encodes CASSAGTGWYEQYF.

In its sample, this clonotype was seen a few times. CDR3 coding DNA: TGTGCCACCAGTGATCAAGGGACAGGGTGGTACGGCTACACCTTC. Its protein product is CATSDQGTGWYGYTF. The chain couples TRBV24-1 to TRBJ1-2, with TRBD1 matching over 9 bases. Germline assignment: CDR1 KGHDR and CDR2 SFDVKD. Losses at the gene ends were 3 bases for V and 8 bases for J; bases not matched to a gene: 9. The CDR3 contains 15 residues.